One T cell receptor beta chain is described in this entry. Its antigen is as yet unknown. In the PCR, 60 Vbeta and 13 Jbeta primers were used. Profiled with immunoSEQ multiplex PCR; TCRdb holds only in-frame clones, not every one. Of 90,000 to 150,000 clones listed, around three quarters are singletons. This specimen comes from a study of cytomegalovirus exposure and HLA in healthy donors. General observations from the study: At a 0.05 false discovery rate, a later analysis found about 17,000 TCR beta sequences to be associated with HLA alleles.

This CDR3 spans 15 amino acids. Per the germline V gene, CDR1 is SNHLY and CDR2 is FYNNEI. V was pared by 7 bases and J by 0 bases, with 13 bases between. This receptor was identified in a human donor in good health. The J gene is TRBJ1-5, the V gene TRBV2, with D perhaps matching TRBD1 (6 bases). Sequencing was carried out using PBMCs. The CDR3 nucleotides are TGTGCCAGCACGCGTCAGGGGACTAGCAATCAGCCCCAGCATTTT. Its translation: CASTRQGTSNQPQHF. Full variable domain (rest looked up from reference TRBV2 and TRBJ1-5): EPEVTQTPSHQVTQMGQEVILRCVPISNHLYFYWYRQILGQKVEFLVSFYNNEISEKSEIFDDQFSVERPDGSNFTLKIRSTKLEDSAMYFCASTRQGTSNQPQHFGDGTRLSIL.